A selection of T cell receptor beta chains follows, all from one sample in a study of blood T cells in healthy people across ages. One entry per CDR3 protein, called by TCRdb with MiXCR from the 5' RACE reads. The sample lists about 970,000 distinct CDR3 sequences; 51% were seen once. Sequenced input: blood. The receptors were gathered from a woman aged 55-75 years in good health. Both conserved end residues are part of each CDR3. D genes are given only for firm matches. Only part of the rows carry a size: once, few, many, or a class if the clone is expanded.

NA	TRBJ2-1	NA	TRBV4-1	CASSHGRPGVGEQFF	TGCGCCAGCAGCCACGGACGCCCTGGGGTCGGTGAGCAGTTCTTC
NA	TRBJ2-2	NA	TRBV18	CASSPNGMNTGELFF	TGTGCCAGCTCACCAAACGGGATGAACACCGGGGAGCTGTTTTTT
NA	TRBJ1-5	NA	TRBV20-1	CSAKVPALSRNQPQHF	TGCAGTGCGAAGGTCCCTGCCCTATCTCGCAATCAGCCCCAGCATTTT
NA	TRBJ2-3	NA	TRBV6-6	CASTHSQRVLTDTQYF	TGTGCCAGCACCCACTCGCAGCGGGTCCTCACAGATACGCAGTATTTT
NA	TRBJ2-3	TRBD2	TRBV15	CATSRDLAGASDTQYF	TGTGCCACCAGCAGAGATCTAGCGGGAGCGTCAGATACGCAGTATTTT
NA	TRBJ1-2	TRBD1	TRBV18	CASSPGYRGSSVSYTF	TGTGCCAGCTCACCAGGATACAGGGGTTCTTCCGTGAGCTACACCTTC
NA	TRBJ1-5	NA	TRBV6-6	CASMWTANQPQHF	TGTGCCAGCATGTGGACAGCAAATCAGCCCCAGCATTTT
NA	TRBJ2-1	NA	TRBV4-1	CASSQVRRASYNEQFF	TGCGCCAGCAGCCAAGTAAGGAGGGCGTCTTACAATGAGCAGTTCTTC
few	TRBJ2-3	NA	TRBV28	CASSFGGSGDTQYF	TGTGCCAGCAGTTTTGGCGGAAGCGGAGATACGCAGTATTTT
NA	TRBJ1-2	NA	TRBV28	CASFARSYGYTF	TGTGCCAGCTTTGCCAGGTCCTATGGCTACACCTTC
NA	TRBJ2-7	NA	TRBV4-3	CASSQDPDSYEQYF	TGCGCCAGCAGCCAAGATCCGGACTCCTACGAGCAGTACTTC
NA	TRBJ1-1	TRBD1	TRBV7-9	CASTLVNRGSDTEAFF	TGTGCCAGCACCTTAGTGAACAGGGGGTCGGACACTGAAGCTTTCTTT
NA	TRBJ2-7	NA	TRBV28	CASSLPGDWTEQYF	TGTGCCAGCAGTTTACCGGGAGATTGGACCGAGCAGTACTTC
NA	TRBJ2-1	NA	TRBV20-1	CSARGLRGYNEQFF	TGCAGTGCTAGAGGGCTACGGGGGTACAATGAGCAGTTCTTC
NA	TRBJ1-6	NA	TRBV20-1	CSANPVGNPLHF	TGCAGTGCTAACCCGGTGGGGAATCCCCTCCACTTT
NA	TRBJ2-1	NA	TRBV3-1	CASSHFMQRNEQFF	TGTGCCAGCAGCCATTTTATGCAGCGCAATGAGCAGTTCTTC
NA	TRBJ1-1	NA	TRBV27	CASSLEAGLWNTEAFF	TGTGCCAGCAGTTTAGAAGCCGGGCTGTGGAACACTGAAGCTTTCTTT
NA	TRBJ2-1	NA	TRBV11-3	CASSLRGISRDEQFF	TGTGCCAGCAGCCTCCGGGGTATAAGTCGGGATGAGCAGTTCTTC
few	TRBJ2-7	NA	TRBV2	CASRRDISYEQYF	TGTGCCAGCAGGCGGGACATATCCTACGAGCAGTACTTC
NA	TRBJ2-1	TRBD2	TRBV27	CASSWGAGTAGGQFF	TGTGCCAGCAGTTGGGGCGCCGGGACGGCGGGAGGGCAGTTCTTC
NA	TRBJ2-5	NA	TRBV9	CAGSVAPGKETQYF	TGTGCCGGCAGCGTAGCTCCGGGAAAAGAGACCCAGTACTTC
NA	TRBJ2-5	TRBD1	TRBV2	CASSVQQGRETQYF	TGTGCCAGCAGTGTTCAACAGGGGCGGGAGACCCAGTACTTC
few	TRBJ2-3	NA	TRBV5-1	CASSLEGITDTQYF	TGCGCCAGCAGCTTGGAGGGTATCACAGATACGCAGTATTTT
NA	TRBJ2-3	TRBD2	TRBV3-1	CASSQVDGRLSTDTQYF	TGTGCCAGCAGCCAAGTAGACGGGAGGCTCAGCACAGATACGCAGTATTTT
once	TRBJ2-7	TRBD2	TRBV4-3	CASSPKAGGIHEQYF	TGCGCCAGCAGCCCGAAAGCGGGAGGGATCCACGAGCAGTACTTC
NA	TRBJ1-1	NA	TRBV20-1	CSARETNTEAFF	TGCAGTGCTAGAGAAACCAACACTGAAGCTTTCTTT
NA	TRBJ1-1	TRBD1	TRBV7-2	CASSPPVKGARTEAFF	TGTGCCAGCAGCCCCCCAGTAAAGGGGGCGCGGACTGAAGCTTTCTTT
NA	TRBJ1-5	NA	TRBV20-1	CSARTAKIGIQPQHF	TGCAGTGCTAGGACAGCGAAGATCGGCATTCAGCCCCAGCATTTT
NA	TRBJ1-1	NA	TRBV4-3	CASSRDGRGEAFF	TGCGCCAGCAGCCGAGACGGGCGAGGGGAAGCTTTCTTT
NA	TRBJ2-7	TRBD2	TRBV4-1	CASSHGLAGGVEQYF	TGCGCCAGCAGCCACGGACTAGCGGGAGGGGTTGAGCAGTACTTC
NA	TRBJ1-1	NA	TRBV12-3/TRBV12-4	CASSPTGFPGNTEAFF	TGTGCCAGCAGTCCTACAGGGTTCCCTGGGAACACTGAAGCTTTCTTT
NA	TRBJ2-7	TRBD2	TRBV3-1	CASSQDREGRSYEQYF	TGTGCCAGCAGCCAAGATCGGGAGGGCCGCTCCTACGAGCAGTACTTC
few	TRBJ2-7	TRBD2	TRBV7-2	CASSRGLGATREQYF	TGTGCCAGCAGCCGCGGACTAGGCGCTACTCGGGAGCAGTACTTC
NA	TRBJ2-3	NA	TRBV11-3	CASSPRQRTDTQYF	TGTGCCAGCAGCCCCCGACAGCGGACAGATACGCAGTATTTT
few	TRBJ2-7	NA	TRBV7-2	CASGRQRGTYEQYF	TGTGCCAGCGGGAGACAGAGGGGCACCTACGAGCAGTACTTC
NA	TRBJ2-7	NA	TRBV7-2	CASSTKQGITYEQYF	TGTGCCAGCAGCACCAAGCAGGGAATAACCTACGAGCAGTACTTC
few	TRBJ2-3	NA	TRBV12-3/TRBV12-4	CASSLMGTTDTQYF	TGTGCCAGCAGTTTAATGGGGACCACAGATACGCAGTATTTT
NA	TRBJ2-6	NA	TRBV10-3	CAARQDNSGANVLTF	TGTGCCGCAAGACAGGACAACTCTGGGGCCAACGTCCTGACTTTC
NA	TRBJ2-5	NA	TRBV21-1	CASSKGQGEETQYF	TGTGCCAGCAGCAAAGGACAGGGGGAAGAGACCCAGTACTTC
few	TRBJ2-7	NA	TRBV29-1	CSVGPNVGEQYF	TGCAGCGTTGGGCCTAACGTCGGGGAGCAGTACTTC
NA	TRBJ2-7	TRBD1	TRBV4-3	CASSHTYASTGTYEQYF	TGCGCCAGCAGCCATACCTACGCCTCGACAGGGACCTACGAGCAGTACTTC
NA	TRBJ2-1	NA	TRBV28	CASSFIPSRRNNEQFF	TGTGCCAGCAGTTTTATCCCCTCAAGGCGAAACAATGAGCAGTTCTTC
NA	TRBJ1-2	TRBD1	TRBV15	CATSEGGENYGYTF	TGTGCCACCAGCGAAGGGGGCGAGAACTATGGCTACACCTTC
NA	TRBJ1-4	NA	TRBV7-8	CASSPVRGVGEKLFF	TGTGCCAGCAGCCCCGTCCGAGGAGTGGGTGAAAAACTGTTTTTT
few	TRBJ1-5	NA	TRBV4-2	CASSPLLNFSPNQPQHF	TGTGCCAGCAGCCCATTACTTAACTTCTCTCCCAATCAGCCCCAGCATTTT